This TCR beta chain originates from a study of shared clonotypes between healthy human individuals (dated by TCRdb to about 2020). For the study in its entirety: The cohort comprised two women and a few men aged 18 to 49 years. Per donor, three plates each were used for CD4 naive and CD4 memory, two for CD8 naive, and one for CD8 memory. To estimate repertoire size and how much clonotypes are shared between individuals, the study performed deep sequencing of blood TCR repertoires from about 5 healthy adults. Libraries were prepared and TCR repertoires were sequenced by different laboratories using diverse techniques, in order to increase sequencing depth and limit assay-specific biases. Between about 0.9 and 10 billion PBMCs per donor were obtained by leukapheresis.

Healthy HIV-negative adults with no recently reported acute infections or vaccinations were included as donors. Only Caucasian adults living in Nashville, Tennessee, USA were represented among the donors. CD4+ T cells were enriched through magnetic negative selection, after which naive cells were positively selected on CD45RA and the remaining negative fraction served as the memory subset. Blood was obtained by leukapheresis, after which PBMCs were separated by Ficoll-Histopaque density gradient centrifugation and cryopreserved in liquid nitrogen vapor phase. Analytical flow cytometry was used to check the purity and quantity of each magnetically sorted T cell population. Each sorted fraction had its genomic DNA isolated and then quantified by UV absorbance on a Nanodrop 2000c. Points the paper makes about the study in general: Naive subsets generally had larger estimated clonotype richness than memory subsets. Even with the large sequencing depth, rarefaction of the sorted-subset datasets indicated that sequencing was incomplete. Compared with non-shared clonotypes, the clonotypes found in all four sorted-subset donors had higher generation probabilities. Only blood was sampled, and tissue TCR repertoires likely differ from those in blood. Because the study included a small number of donors, the genetic and exposure-history diversity represented was limited. Pairwise subsampling led to the expectation that sequencing depth would affect the degree of clonotype sharing among donors. Sharing across a handful of donors was observed for about 5% of naive CD4, over 3% of naive CD8, over 2% of memory CD4, and roughly 0.4% of memory CD8 clonotypes.

Using the deep immunoSEQ assay, TCR CDR3 regions were amplified from genomic DNA by multiplex PCR. Extracted genomic DNA from each cell subset was distributed evenly across all wells of several immunoSEQ 96-well plates, and each plate was treated as a replicate. For sorted subsets, each replicate PCR was loaded with about 200 ng genomic DNA, equivalent to roughly 30,000 T cell genomes. Purified libraries were measured with a Qubit 3.0 fluorometer, size-checked on a Bioanalyzer 2100, and measured again with the KAPA Library Quantification kit. Every immunoSEQ 96-well plate was sequenced on a separate single-read 150-cycle Illumina NextSeq 550 flow cell. On the authors' methods: The immunoSEQ output contained only junctional sequences without quality scores, so filtering could not match that applied to full-length reads. To assign V/J genes and CDR3, sequences were annotated against IMGT germline references using PyIR, a Python wrapper for IgBLAST v1.9. Reads were filtered out if the reads had weak V/J assignments (E-value above 1e-6), no CDR3, stop codons, out-of-frame junctions, or ambiguous translated residues. V3J clonotypes were defined as sequences sharing an identical inferred V gene, J gene, and CDR3 amino acid sequence. Percentage overlap between repertoires was calculated by dividing the number of shared unique clonotypes by the size of the smaller repertoire. Richness of each repertoire was evaluated using RTK rarefaction, the Chao1 estimator, and Recon v2.1 estimates of unobserved clonotypes. OLGA was used to compute generation probabilities for all TCRbeta clonotypes that the gDNA method yielded from a handful of donors. This is the immuneACCESS table as TCRdb keeps it, with only in-frame sequences that have V and J called. A part of the clones is gone; compared with another copy, unresolved V genes explain less than half, and the rest is unexplained. Clone size and V and J calls were adopted from that table, with D and trimming inferred from the DNA. This sample gives approximately 2.3 million clones in total; about 92% of them show up just once. 0.39% of the sample goes to the ten largest clones.

As regards this clone: The clone's antigen remains unknown. Per-base qualities were not stored, and no clone one base away is much larger.

This TCR came from a man between 18 and 35 years old in good health. Some clones in this sample may be carry-over from other donors' samples. The sequenced sample consisted of naive CD4+ T cells from PBMCs. The cell subset or site label for this specimen denotes: CD45RA+ positively selected.

The DNA sequence is as follows: TGTGCCAGCAGCGTACAGCAATCCTACGAGCAGTACTTC. Its translation is CASSVQQSYEQYF. The chain joins TRBV7-2 to TRBJ2-7, with the D gene not clear enough to name. The CDR3 sequence holds 13 residues, the cysteine and phenylalanine included. Just the 39-base CDR3 DNA is kept, in frame starting at base 1. Trimming costs V 5 bases and J 1 base, and their ends lie 9 bases apart. The germline V gene sets CDR1 to SGHTA and CDR2 to FQGNSA.